This TCR beta chain is drawn from a study of cytomegalovirus exposure and HLA in healthy donors. General observations from the study: As a later analysis showed, several of the most significant clusters appeared to be linked to common viral pathogens. Altogether, 150 or so TCR beta chains were recorded as cytomegalovirus-associated. Excluded were some V segments that proved indistinguishable, including TRBV6-2 and TRBV6-3. What was likely a sequencing artifact was a cluster of highly shared sequence variants.

Per the germline V gene, CDR1 is LNHDA and CDR2 is SQIVND (reference sequence). Trimming took 9 bases from V and 12 from J; bases not matched to a gene: 20. This CDR3 is built from 16 residues. Concerning this clone itself: Its antigen is currently unknown.

The PCR ran on 60 Vbeta and 13 Jbeta primers. Generated by immunoSEQ multiplex PCR, the TCRdb table keeps only in-frame clones and is missing some. The table includes under 150,000 clones, about four fifths detected once. The chain employs TRBV19 and TRBJ2-1, with 10 bases that match TRBD2. Source material: PBMCs. This sequence originates from a woman in her thirties or forties in good health and CMV-seropositive. The CDR3 region has the DNA TGTGCCAGCCCATCTCCGACCAGCGGGAGGGATCCCGGGCAGTTCTTC. Translation gives CASPSPTSGRDPGQFF. The complete variable domain, with remaining parts taken from reference TRBV19 and TRBJ2-1, reads DGGITQSPKYLFRKEGQNVTLSCEQNLNHDAMYWYRQDPGQGLRLIYYSQIVNDFQKGDIAEGYSVSREKKESFPLTVTSAQKNPTAFYLCASPSPTSGRDPGQFFGPGTRLTVL.